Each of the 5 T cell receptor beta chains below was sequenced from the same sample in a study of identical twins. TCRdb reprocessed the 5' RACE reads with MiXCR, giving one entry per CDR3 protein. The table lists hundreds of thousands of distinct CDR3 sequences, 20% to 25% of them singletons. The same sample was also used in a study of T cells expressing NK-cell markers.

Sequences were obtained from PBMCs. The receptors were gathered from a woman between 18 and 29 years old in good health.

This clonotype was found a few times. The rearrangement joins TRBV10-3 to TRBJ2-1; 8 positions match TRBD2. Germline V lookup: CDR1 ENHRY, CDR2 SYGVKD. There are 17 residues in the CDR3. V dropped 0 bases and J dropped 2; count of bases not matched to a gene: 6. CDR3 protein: CAISESAGTRAYNEQFF. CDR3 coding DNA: TGTGCCATCAGTGAGTCGGCCGGGACTAGGGCCTACAATGAGCAGTTCTTC.

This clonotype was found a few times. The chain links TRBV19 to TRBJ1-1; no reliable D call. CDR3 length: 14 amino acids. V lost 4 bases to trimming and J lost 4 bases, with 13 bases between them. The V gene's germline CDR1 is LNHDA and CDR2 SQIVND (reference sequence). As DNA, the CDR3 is TGTGCCAGTAGTAGGGGTCAGTCGAGCACTGAAGCTTTCTTT. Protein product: CASSRGQSSTEAFF. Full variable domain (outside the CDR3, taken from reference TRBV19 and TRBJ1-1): DGGITQSPKYLFRKEGQNVTLSCEQNLNHDAMYWYRQDPGQGLRLIYYSQIVNDFQKGDIAEGYSVSREKKESFPLTVTSAQKNPTAFYLCASSRGQSSTEAFFGQGTRLTVV.

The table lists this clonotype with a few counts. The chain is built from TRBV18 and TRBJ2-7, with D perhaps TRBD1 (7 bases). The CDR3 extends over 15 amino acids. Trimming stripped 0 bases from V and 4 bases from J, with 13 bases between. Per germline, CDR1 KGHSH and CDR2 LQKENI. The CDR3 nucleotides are TGTGCCAGCTCACCACCGGTACAGGGGAGGTACGAGCAGTACTTC. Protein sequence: CASSPPVQGRYEQYF.

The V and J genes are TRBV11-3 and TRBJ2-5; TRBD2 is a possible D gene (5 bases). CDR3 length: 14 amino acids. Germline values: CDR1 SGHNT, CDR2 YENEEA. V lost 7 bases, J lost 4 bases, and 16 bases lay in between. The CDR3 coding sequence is TGTGCCAGCACCCCTCCGACGAGCGGAGAGACCCAGTACTTC. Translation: CASTPPTSGETQYF.

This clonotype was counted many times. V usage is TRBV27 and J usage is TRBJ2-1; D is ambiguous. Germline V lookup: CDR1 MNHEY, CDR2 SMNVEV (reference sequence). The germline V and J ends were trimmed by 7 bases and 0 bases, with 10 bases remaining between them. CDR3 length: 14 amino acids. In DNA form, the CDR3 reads TGTGCCAGCATAAACACCGGCTCCTACAATGAGCAGTTCTTC. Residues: CASINTGSYNEQFF.